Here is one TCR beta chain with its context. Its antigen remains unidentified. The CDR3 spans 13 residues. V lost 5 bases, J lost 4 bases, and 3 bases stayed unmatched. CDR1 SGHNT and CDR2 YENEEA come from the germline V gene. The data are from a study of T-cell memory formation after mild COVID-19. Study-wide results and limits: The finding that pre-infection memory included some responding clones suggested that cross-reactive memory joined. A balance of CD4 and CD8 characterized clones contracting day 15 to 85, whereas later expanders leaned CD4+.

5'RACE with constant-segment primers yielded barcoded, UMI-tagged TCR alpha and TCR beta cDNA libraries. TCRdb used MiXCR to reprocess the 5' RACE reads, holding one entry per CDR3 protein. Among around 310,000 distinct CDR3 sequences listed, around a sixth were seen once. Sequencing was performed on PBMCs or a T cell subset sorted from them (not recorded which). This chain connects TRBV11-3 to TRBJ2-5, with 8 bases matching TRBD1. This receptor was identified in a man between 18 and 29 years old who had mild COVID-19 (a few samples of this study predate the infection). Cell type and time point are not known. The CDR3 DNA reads TGTGCCAGCAGCCGGACAGGGAGAGAGACCCAGTACTTC. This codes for CASSRTGRETQYF. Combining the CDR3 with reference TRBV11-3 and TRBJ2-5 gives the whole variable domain EAGVVQSPRYKIIEKKQPVAFWCNPISGHNTLYWYLQNLGQGPELLIRYENEEAVDDSQLPKDRFSAERLKGVDSTLKIQPAELGDSAVYLCASSRTGRETQYFGPGTRLLVL.